The entry below gives a single T cell receptor beta chain sequence along with its context. Germline V gives CDR1 SGHTA, CDR2 FQGTGA. Trimming took 2 bases from V and 4 from J; bases not matched to a gene: 8. The length of the CDR3 is 16 residues. The data belong to a study of OX40 agonist ivuxolimab in advanced cancers. Study summary: Hepatocellular carcinoma, melanoma, renal cell or head and neck cancer affected the dose-escalation patients. Antecedent anti-PD-1, anti-PD-L1 or anti-CTLA-4 therapy was permissible, with over 35% having received some.

Produced via immunoSEQ multiplex PCR; TCRdb's table is partial and in-frame only. Of roughly 50,000 clones listed, approximately 90% are singletons. At baseline, cycle 4 day 1, and cycle 7 day 1, blood was sampled. The TCR comes from an adult with an advanced solid tumor such as melanoma, head and neck, liver or kidney cancer. Sequenced here: CD4+ or CD8+ T cells sorted from blood, sampled in a trial of the OX40 agonist ivuxolimab. This chain uses TRBV7-3 with TRBJ2-1; 7 bases map to TRBD2. The CDR3 DNA reads as TGTGCCAGCAGCTTAGCGTTAACTAGCGCTTACAATGAGCAGTTCTTC. Protein: CASSLALTSAYNEQFF.